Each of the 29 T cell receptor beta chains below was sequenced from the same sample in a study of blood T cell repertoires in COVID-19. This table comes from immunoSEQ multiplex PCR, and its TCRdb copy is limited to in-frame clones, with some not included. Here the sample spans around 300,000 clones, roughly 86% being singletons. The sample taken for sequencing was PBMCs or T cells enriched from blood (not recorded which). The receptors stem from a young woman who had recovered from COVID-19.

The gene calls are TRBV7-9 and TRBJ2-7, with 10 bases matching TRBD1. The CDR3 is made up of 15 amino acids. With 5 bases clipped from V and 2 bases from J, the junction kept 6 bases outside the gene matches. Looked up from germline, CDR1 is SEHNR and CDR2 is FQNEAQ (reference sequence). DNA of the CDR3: TGTGCCAGCAGCCCGCCCGGGACAGGGGCCTACGAGCAGTACTTC. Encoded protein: CASSPPGTGAYEQYF.

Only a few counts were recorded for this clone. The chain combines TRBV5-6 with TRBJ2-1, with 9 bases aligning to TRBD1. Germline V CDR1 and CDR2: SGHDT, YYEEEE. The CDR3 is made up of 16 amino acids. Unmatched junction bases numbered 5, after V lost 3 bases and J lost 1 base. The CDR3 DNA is TGTGCCAGCAGCTGGGGACAGGGCGCTTCCTACAATGAGCAGTTCTTC. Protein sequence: CASSWGQGASYNEQFF.

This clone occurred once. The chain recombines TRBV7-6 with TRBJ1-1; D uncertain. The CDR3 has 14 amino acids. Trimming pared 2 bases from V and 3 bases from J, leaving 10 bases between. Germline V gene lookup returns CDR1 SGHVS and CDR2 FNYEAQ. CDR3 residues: CASSLLLVDTEAFF. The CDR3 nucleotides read TGTGCCAGCAGCTTACTCTTAGTGGACACTGAAGCTTTCTTT.

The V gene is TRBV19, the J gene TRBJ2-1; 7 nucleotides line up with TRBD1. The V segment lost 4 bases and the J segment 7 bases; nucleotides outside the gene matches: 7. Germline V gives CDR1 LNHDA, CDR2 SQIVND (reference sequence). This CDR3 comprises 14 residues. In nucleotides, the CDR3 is TGTGCCAGTAGTACACCAGGGGGTTGGAATGAGCAGTTCTTC. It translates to CASSTPGGWNEQFF.

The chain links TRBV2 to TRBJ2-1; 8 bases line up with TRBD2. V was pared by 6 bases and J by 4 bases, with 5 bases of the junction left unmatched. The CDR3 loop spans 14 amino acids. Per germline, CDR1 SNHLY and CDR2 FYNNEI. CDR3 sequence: CASRREGLYNEQFF. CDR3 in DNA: TGTGCCAGCAGACGGGAGGGCCTTTACAATGAGCAGTTCTTC.

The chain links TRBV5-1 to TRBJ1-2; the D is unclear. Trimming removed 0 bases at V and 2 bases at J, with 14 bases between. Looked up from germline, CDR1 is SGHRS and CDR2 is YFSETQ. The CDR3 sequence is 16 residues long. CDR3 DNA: TGCGCCAGCAGCTTGGTAGGAGGTGGTGAAAACTATGGCTACACCTTC. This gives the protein CASSLVGGGENYGYTF.

CDR3 protein: CATLGLSYNEQFF. CDR3 nucleotides: TGTGCCACCCTGGGACTATCCTACAATGAGCAGTTCTTC. This sequence joins TRBV28 and TRBJ2-1; 7 bases line up with TRBD2. From germline, CDR1 is MDHEN and CDR2 SYDVKM. The trim removed 10 bases at V and 1 base at J, leaving 4 bases unmatched. The CDR3 has 13 amino acids. Supplemented by reference TRBV28 and TRBJ2-1, the full variable domain reads DVKVTQSSRYLVKRTGEKVFLECVQDMDHENMFWYRQDPGLGLRLIYFSYDVKMKEKGDIPEGYSVSREKKERFSLILESASTNQTSMYLCATLGLSYNEQFFGPGTRLTVL.

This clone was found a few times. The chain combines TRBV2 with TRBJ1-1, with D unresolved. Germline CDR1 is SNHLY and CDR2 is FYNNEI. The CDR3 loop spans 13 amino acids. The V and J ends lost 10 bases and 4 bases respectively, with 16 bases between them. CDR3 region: CATLRTLGTEAFF. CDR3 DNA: TGTGCCACATTAAGGACTTTGGGCACTGAAGCTTTCTTT.

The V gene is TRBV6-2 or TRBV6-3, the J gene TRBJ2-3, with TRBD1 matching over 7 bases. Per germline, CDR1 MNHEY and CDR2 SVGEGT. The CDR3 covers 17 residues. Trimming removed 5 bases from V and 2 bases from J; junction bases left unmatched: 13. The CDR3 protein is CASSARQGLRNTDTQYF. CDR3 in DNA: TGTGCCAGCAGTGCTCGACAGGGCCTCCGAAACACAGATACGCAGTATTTT.

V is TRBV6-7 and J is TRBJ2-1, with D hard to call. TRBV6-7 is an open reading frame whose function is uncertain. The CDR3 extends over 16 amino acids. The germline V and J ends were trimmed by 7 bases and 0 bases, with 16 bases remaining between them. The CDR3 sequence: CASTKLWSGSYNEQFF. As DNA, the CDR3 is TGTGCCAGCACTAAGCTGTGGTCAGGCTCCTACAATGAGCAGTTCTTC.

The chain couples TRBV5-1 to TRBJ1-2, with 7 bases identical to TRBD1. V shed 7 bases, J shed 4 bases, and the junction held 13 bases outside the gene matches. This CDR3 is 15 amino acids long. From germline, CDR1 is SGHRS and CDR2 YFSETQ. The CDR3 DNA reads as TGCGCCAGCGGACAGGTTCCCAACGGGATCTATGGCTACACCTTC. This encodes CASGQVPNGIYGYTF.

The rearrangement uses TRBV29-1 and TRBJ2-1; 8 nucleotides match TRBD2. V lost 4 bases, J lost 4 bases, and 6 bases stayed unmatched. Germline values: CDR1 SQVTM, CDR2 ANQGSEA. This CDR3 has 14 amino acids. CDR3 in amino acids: CSVVSLAGYNEQFF. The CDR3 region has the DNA TGCAGCGTTGTAAGCCTAGCGGGTTACAATGAGCAGTTCTTC.

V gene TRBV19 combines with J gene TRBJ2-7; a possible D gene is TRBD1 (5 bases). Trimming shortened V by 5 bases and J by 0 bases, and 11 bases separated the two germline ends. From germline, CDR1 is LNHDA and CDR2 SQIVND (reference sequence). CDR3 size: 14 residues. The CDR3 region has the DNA TGTGCCAGTAGTTCCTCGACAGTCTCCTACGAGCAGTACTTC. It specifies CASSSSTVSYEQYF.

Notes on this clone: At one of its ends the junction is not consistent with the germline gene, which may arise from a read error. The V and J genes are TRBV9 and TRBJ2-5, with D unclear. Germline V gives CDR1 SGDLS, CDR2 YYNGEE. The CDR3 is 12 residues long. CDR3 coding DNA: TGTGCCAGCAGCGTAGATCAAGAGGCCCAGTACTTC. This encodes CASSVDQEAQYF.

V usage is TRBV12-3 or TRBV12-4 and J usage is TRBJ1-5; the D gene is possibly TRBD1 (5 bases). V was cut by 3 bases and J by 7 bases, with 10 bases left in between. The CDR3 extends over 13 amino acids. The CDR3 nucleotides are TGTGCCAGCAGTTTTGCAGGGTGGCAGCCCCAGCATTTT. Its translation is CASSFAGWQPQHF.

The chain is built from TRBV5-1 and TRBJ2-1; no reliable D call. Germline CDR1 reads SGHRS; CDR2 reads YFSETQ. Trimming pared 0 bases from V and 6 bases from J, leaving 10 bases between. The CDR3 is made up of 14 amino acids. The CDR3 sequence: CASSLDGLVNEQFF. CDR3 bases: TGCGCCAGCAGCTTGGATGGCTTGGTCAATGAGCAGTTCTTC. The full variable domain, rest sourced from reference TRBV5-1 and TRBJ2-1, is KAGVTQTPRYLIKTRGQQVTLSCSPISGHRSVSWYQQTPGQGLQFLFEYFSETQRNKGNFPGRFSGRQFSNSRSEMNVSTLELGDSALYLCASSLDGLVNEQFFGPGTRLTVL.

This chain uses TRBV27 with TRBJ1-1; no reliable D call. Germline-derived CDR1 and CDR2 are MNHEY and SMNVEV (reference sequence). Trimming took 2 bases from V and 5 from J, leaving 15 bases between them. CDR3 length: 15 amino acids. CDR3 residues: CASSLAGGGFTEAFF. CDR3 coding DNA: TGTGCCAGCAGTTTAGCTGGCGGAGGTTTTACTGAAGCTTTCTTT.

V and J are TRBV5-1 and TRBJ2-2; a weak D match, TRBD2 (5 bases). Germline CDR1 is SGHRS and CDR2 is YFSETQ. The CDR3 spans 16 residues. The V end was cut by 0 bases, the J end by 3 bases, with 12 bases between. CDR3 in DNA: TGCGCCAGCAGCTTGGGGGCTAGCTCCTACACCGGGGAGCTGTTTTTT. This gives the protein CASSLGASSYTGELFF.

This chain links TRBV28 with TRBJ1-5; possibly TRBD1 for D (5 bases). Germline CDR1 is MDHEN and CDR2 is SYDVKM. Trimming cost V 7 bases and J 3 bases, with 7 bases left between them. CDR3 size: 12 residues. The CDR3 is CASTGPNQPQHF. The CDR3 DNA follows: TGTGCCAGCACAGGGCCCAATCAGCCCCAGCATTTT.

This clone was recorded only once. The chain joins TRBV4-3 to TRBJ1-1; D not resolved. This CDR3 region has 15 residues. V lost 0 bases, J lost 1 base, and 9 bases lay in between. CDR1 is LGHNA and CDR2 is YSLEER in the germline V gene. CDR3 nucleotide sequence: TGCGCCAGCAGCCAAGACCCAGGAAGGAACACTGAAGCTTTCTTT. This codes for CASSQDPGRNTEAFF.

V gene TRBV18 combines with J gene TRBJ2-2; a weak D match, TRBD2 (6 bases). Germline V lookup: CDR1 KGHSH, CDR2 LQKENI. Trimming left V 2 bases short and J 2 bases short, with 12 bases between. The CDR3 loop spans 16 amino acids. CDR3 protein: CASSPVRAGNTGELFF. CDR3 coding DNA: TGTGCCAGCTCACCAGTACGGGCGGGAAACACCGGGGAGCTGTTTTTT.

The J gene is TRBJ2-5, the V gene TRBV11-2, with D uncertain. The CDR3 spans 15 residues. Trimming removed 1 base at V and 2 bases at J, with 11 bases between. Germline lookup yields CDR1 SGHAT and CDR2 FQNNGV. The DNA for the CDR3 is TGTGCCAGCAGCTTAGGGGCTGCACCTCAAGAGACCCAGTACTTC. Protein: CASSLGAAPQETQYF. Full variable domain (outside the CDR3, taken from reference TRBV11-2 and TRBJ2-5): EAGVAQSPRYKIIEKRQSVAFWCNPISGHATLYWYQQILGQGPKLLIQFQNNGVVDDSQLPKDRFSAERLKGVDSTLKIQPAKLEDSAVYLCASSLGAAPQETQYFGPGTRLLVL.

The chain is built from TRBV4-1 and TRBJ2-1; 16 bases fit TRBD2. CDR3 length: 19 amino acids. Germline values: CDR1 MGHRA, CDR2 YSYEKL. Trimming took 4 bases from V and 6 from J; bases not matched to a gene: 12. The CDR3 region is CASSRGTSGRVSGTNEQFF. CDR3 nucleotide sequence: TGCGCCAGCAGCCGCGGGACTAGCGGGAGGGTTAGTGGCACCAATGAGCAGTTCTTC.

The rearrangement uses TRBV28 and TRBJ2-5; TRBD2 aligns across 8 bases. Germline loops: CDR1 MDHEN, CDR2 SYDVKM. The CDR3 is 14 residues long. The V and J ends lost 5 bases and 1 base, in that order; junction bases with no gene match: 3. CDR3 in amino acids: CASSIAGLQETQYF. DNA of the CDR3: TGTGCCAGCAGTATAGCGGGACTCCAAGAGACCCAGTACTTC.

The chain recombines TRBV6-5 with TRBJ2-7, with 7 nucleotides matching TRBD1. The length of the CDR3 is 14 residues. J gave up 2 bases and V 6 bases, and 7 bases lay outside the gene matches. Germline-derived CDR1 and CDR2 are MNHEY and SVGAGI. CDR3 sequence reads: CASSPTGNTYEQYF. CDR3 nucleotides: TGTGCCAGCAGCCCGACAGGGAATACCTACGAGCAGTACTTC.

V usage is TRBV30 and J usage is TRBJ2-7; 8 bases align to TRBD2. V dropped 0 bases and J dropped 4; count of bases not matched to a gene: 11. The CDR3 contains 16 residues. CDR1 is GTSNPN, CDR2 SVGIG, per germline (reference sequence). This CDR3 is CAWSVPWLAGKYEQYF. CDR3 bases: TGTGCCTGGAGTGTACCCTGGTTAGCGGGAAAGTACGAGCAGTACTTC.

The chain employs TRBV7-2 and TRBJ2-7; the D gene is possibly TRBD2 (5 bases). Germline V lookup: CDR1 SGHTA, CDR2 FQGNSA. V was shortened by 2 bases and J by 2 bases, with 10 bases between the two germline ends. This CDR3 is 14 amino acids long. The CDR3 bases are TGTGCCAGCAGCTTATCCGGGAACACCTACGAGCAGTACTTC. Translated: CASSLSGNTYEQYF. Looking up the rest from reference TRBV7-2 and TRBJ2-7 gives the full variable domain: GAGVSQSPSNKVTEKGKDVELRCDPISGHTALYWYRQSLGQGLEFLIYFQGNSAPDKSGLPSDRFSAERTGGSVSTLTIQRTQQEDSAVYLCASSLSGNTYEQYFGPGTRLTVT.

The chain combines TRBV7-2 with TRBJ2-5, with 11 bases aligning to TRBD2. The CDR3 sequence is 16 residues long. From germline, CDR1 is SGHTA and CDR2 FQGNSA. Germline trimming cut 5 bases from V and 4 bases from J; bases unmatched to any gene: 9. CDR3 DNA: TGTGCCAGCAGCCTGAAACTAGCGGGAGCCCCAGAGACCCAGTACTTC. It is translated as CASSLKLAGAPETQYF.

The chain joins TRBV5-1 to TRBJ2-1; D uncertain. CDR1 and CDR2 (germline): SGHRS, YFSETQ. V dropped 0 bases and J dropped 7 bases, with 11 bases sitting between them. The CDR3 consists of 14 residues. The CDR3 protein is CASSLAPPGNEQFF. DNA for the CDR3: TGCGCCAGCAGCTTGGCCCCTCCCGGGAATGAGCAGTTCTTC.